This record concerns one T cell receptor (beta chain) sequence. What it binds is unknown. These data come from a study of cytomegalovirus exposure and HLA in healthy donors. In the study overall: Clustering assigned over 70% of the approximately 390 genotyped donors to the Caucasian-associated ancestry cluster. General study points: The study assumed roughly uniform donor sequencing depth for presence/absence analyses.

Amplification used 60 Vbeta primers and 13 Jbeta primers. Profiled with immunoSEQ multiplex PCR; TCRdb holds only in-frame clones, not every one. The sample table includes about 75,000 clones. Germline CDR1 and CDR2: SGHTS and YDEGEE. J was trimmed by 2 bases and V by 2 bases; bases with no gene match: 5. The CDR3 consists of 15 residues. This rearrangement joins TRBV5-8 to TRBJ1-2; 8 bases map to TRBD1. The specimen sequenced was PBMCs. The receptor's source is a man aged 18 to 30 in good health and CMV-seropositive. The CDR3 bases are TGTGCCAGCAGCTTTAACAGGGGGAAGAACTATGGCTACACCTTC. Translating it yields CASSFNRGKNYGYTF.